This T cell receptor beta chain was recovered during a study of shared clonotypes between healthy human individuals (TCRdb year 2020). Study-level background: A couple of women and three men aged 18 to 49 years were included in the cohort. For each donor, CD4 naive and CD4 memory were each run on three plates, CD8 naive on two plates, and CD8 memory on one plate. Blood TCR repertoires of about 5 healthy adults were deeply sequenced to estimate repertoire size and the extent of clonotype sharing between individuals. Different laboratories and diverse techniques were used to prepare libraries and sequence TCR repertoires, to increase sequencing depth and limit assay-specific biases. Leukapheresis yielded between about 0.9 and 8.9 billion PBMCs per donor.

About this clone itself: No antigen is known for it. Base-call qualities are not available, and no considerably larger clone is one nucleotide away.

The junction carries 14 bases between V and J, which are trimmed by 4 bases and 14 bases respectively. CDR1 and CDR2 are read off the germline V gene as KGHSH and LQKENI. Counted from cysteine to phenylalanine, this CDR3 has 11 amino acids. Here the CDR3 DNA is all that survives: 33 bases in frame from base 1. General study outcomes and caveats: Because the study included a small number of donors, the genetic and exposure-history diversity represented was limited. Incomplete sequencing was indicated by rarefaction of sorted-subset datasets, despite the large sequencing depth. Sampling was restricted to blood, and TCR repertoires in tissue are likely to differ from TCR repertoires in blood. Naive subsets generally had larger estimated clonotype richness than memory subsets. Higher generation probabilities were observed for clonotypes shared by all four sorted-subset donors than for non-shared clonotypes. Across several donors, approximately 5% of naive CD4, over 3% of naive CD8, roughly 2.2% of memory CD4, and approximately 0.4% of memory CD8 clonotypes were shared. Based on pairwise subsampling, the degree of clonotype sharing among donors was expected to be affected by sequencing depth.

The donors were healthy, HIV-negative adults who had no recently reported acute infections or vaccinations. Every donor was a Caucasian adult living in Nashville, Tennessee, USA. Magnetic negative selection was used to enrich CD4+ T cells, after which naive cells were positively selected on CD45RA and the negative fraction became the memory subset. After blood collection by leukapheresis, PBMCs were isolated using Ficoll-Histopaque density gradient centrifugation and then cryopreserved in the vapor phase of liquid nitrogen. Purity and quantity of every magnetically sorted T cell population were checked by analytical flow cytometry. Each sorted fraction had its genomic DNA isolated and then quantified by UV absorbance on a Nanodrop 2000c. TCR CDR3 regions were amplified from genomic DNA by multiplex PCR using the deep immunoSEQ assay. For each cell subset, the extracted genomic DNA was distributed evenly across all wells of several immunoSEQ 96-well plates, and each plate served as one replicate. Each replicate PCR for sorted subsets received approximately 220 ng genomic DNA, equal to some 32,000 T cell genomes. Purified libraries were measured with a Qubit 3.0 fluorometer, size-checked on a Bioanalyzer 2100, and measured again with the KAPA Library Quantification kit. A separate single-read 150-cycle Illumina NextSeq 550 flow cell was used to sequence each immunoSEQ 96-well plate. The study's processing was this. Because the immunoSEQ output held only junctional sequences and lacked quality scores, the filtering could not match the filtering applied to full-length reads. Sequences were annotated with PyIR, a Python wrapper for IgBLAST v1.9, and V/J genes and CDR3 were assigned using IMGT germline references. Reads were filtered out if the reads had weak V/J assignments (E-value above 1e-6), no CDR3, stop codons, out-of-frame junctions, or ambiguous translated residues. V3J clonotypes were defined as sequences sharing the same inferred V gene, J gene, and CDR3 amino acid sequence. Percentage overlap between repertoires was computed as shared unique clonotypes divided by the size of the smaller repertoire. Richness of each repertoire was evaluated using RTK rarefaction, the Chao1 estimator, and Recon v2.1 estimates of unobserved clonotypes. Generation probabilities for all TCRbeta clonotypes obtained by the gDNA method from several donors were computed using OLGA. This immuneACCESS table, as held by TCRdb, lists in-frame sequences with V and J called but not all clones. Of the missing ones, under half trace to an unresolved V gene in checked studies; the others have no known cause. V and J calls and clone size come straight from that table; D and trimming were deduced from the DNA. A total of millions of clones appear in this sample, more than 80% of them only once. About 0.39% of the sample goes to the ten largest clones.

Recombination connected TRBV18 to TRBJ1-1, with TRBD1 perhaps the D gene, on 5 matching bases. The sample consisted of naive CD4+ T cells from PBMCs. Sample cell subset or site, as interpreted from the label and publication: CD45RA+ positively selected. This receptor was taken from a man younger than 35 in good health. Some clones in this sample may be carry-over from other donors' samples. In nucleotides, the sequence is TGTGCCAGCTCACGAGGGGCGGACGGATTCTTT. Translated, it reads CASSRGADGFF.